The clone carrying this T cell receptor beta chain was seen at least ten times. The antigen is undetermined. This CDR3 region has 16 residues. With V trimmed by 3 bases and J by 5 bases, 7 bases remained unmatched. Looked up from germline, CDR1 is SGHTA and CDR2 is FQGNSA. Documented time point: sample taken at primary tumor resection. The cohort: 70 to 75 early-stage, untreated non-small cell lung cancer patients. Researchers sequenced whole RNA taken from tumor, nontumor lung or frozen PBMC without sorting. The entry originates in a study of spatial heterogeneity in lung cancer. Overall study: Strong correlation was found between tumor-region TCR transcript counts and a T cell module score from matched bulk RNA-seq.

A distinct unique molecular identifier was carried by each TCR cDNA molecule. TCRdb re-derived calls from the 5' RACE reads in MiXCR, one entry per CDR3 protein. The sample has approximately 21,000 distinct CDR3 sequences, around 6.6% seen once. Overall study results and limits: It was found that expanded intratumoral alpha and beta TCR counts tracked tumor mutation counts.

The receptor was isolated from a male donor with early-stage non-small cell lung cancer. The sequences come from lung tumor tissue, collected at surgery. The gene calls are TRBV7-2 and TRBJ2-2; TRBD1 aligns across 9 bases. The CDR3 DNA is TGTGCCAGCAGCTTCACCGGGACAGGGTGGACCGGGGAGCTGTTTTTT. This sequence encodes CASSFTGTGWTGELFF.